What follows are 30 T cell receptor beta chains derived from one specimen sequenced in a study of shared clonotypes between healthy human individuals. The assay was immunoSEQ multiplex PCR, and TCRdb's table has in-frame clones only and misses some. This sample has a few million clones, with less than 95% found just once. Sequencing input: naive CD4+ T cells from PBMCs. Subset in this sample: CD45RA+ positively selected. Receptors were obtained from a man younger than 35 in good health. Some clones in this sample may be carry-over from other donors' samples.

This chain connects TRBV19 to TRBJ2-5; 11 nucleotides line up with TRBD1. Germline CDR1 reads LNHDA; CDR2 reads SQIVND (reference sequence). There are 13 residues in the CDR3. V dropped 5 bases and J dropped 10; count of bases not matched to a gene: 6. CDR3: CASSARTGGDQYF. CDR3 DNA sequence: TGTGCCAGTAGTGCACGGACAGGGGGCGACCAGTACTTC.

The V and J genes are TRBV28 and TRBJ2-5; D possibly corresponds to TRBD1 (5 bases). CDR1 MDHEN and CDR2 SYDVKM come from the germline V gene. V was pared by 2 bases and J by 2 bases, with 12 bases between. This CDR3 has 15 residues. CDR3 protein: CASSLTQGLQETQYF. As DNA, the CDR3 is TGTGCCAGCAGTTTAACGCAGGGATTACAAGAGACCCAGTACTTC.

A word on this clone: This likely comes from a read error, as the CDR3 has no conserved phenylalanine or tryptophan at its end. No DNA is shown, since the ends of the CDR3 on it are uncertain; the CDR3 is the one TCRdb lists. The chain employs TRBV2 and TRBJ2-7; the table calls TRBD2, which could not be checked here. Inclusive of both ends, the CDR3 amounts to 12 amino acids. Germline values: CDR1 SNHLY, CDR2 FYNNEI. The CDR3 reads CASSEDFGGQAL.

The rearrangement joins TRBV28 to TRBJ2-5; the D gene is possibly TRBD2 (6 bases). The CDR3 contains 14 residues. V shed 5 bases and J shed 1 base, with 11 bases lying between them. Per germline, CDR1 MDHEN and CDR2 SYDVKM. CDR3 sequence: CASSLAPAQETQYF. The CDR3 region has the DNA TGTGCCAGCAGTCTAGCGCCCGCCCAAGAGACCCAGTACTTC. The full variable domain, its missing parts supplied by reference TRBV28 and TRBJ2-5, is DVKVTQSSRYLVKRTGEKVFLECVQDMDHENMFWYRQDPGLGLRLIYFSYDVKMKEKGDIPEGYSVSREKKERFSLILESASTNQTSMYLCASSLAPAQETQYFGPGTRLLVL.

The rearrangement joins TRBV27 to TRBJ2-7, with 10 positions matching TRBD1. J lost 6 bases, V lost 3 bases, and 5 bases had no gene match. Germline CDR1 MNHEY, CDR2 SMNVEV (reference sequence). This CDR3 contains 14 residues. The CDR3 here is CASSFGQGVGEQYF. CDR3 bases: TGTGCCAGCAGTTTCGGACAGGGGGTTGGCGAGCAGTACTTC.

The V and J genes are TRBV5-6 and TRBJ2-3; TRBD1 might be the D (5 bases). Germline assignment: CDR1 SGHDT and CDR2 YYEEEE. The CDR3 has 11 amino acids. The V gene lost 2 bases and the J gene lost 10 bases, with 8 bases spanning the gap. In nucleotides, the CDR3 is TGTGCCAGCAGCTTAGTAGGGGCGCAGTATTTT. It translates to CASSLVGAQYF.

The genes are TRBV6-1 and TRBJ1-5; D is ambiguous. Germline CDR1 MNHNS, CDR2 SASEGT. This CDR3 comprises 13 residues. The V and J ends lost 8 bases and 3 bases respectively, with 11 bases between them. The CDR3 DNA reads as TGTGCCAGCCTAGGCAGGATCAATCAGCCCCAGCATTTT. Its protein is CASLGRINQPQHF.

Details on this clone: Other DNA sequences in the same sample also yield this CDR3. V is TRBV7-2 and J is TRBJ2-7, with D tentatively TRBD2 (5 bases). The V end was cut by 5 bases, the J end by 4 bases, with 9 bases between. CDR3 length: 12 amino acids. Germline assignment: CDR1 SGHTA and CDR2 FQGNSA. CDR3 sequence reads: CASSPPGYEQYF. In DNA form, the CDR3 reads TGTGCCAGCAGCCCGCCGGGGTACGAGCAGTACTTC.

V and J are TRBV27 and TRBJ2-7; TRBD1 matches at 9 bases. The CDR3 contains 11 residues. Germline V gene sequence: CDR1 MNHEY, CDR2 SMNVEV (reference sequence). With 11 bases clipped from V and 12 bases from J, the junction kept 11 bases outside the gene matches. CDR3 in amino acids: CAQTHRTGVYF. The CDR3 DNA reads TGTGCCCAAACCCATAGGACAGGGGTGTACTTC.

To note about this clone: This sample includes further DNA sequences coding for the same CDR3. V usage is TRBV6-6 and J usage is TRBJ2-7, with D hard to call. Germline assignment: CDR1 MNHNY and CDR2 SVGAGI (reference sequence). CDR3 length equals 14 residues. V was cut by 0 bases and J by 0 bases, with 6 bases left in between. CDR3 region: CASSYSRTSYEQYF. Written as DNA, the CDR3 is TGTGCCAGCAGTTACTCTCGGACCTCCTACGAGCAGTACTTC.

This chain joins TRBV9 and TRBJ1-1; D unresolved. Trimming left V 4 bases short and J 3 bases short, with 7 bases between. The CDR3 contains 12 residues. Germline assignment: CDR1 SGDLS and CDR2 YYNGEE. Written as DNA, the CDR3 is TGTGCCAGCAGCTCCCCGGACACTGAAGCTTTCTTT. Protein product: CASSSPDTEAFF.

This CDR3 reads CASSPGLASNQPQHF. CDR3 nucleotide sequence: TGTGCCAGTAGTCCGGGACTTGCAAGCAATCAGCCCCAGCATTTT. J is TRBJ1-5 and V is TRBV19; D might be TRBD1 (5 bases). Germline-derived CDR1 and CDR2 are LNHDA and SQIVND (reference sequence). Trimming pared 5 bases from V and 1 base from J, leaving 12 bases between. CDR3 size: 15 residues.

The CDR3 bases are TGTGCCAGCAGTCGTATGGGGGAGGGGGGTGGCAATCAGCCCCAGCATTTT. It specifies CASSRMGEGGGNQPQHF. The rearrangement links TRBV28 to TRBJ1-5, with D possibly being TRBD1 (6 bases). This CDR3 is built from 17 residues. The ends were cut back, 5 bases at V and 2 bases at J, with 19 bases in the middle. Germline assignment: CDR1 MDHEN and CDR2 SYDVKM. Looking up the rest from reference TRBV28 and TRBJ1-5 gives the full variable domain: DVKVTQSSRYLVKRTGEKVFLECVQDMDHENMFWYRQDPGLGLRLIYFSYDVKMKEKGDIPEGYSVSREKKERFSLILESASTNQTSMYLCASSRMGEGGGNQPQHFGDGTRLSIL.

The rearrangement joins TRBV7-9 to TRBJ1-2, with a tentative D call TRBD1 (6 bases). Between the trimmed V and J ends, which lost 4 bases and 4 bases, there was a span of 16 bases. The CDR3 contains 15 residues. Germline V gene lookup returns CDR1 SEHNR and CDR2 FQNEAQ (reference sequence). The CDR3 coding sequence is TGTGCCAGCAGCTCATGGGACACCGAGGCCTATGGCTACACCTTC. Its translation: CASSSWDTEAYGYTF.

The rearrangement joins TRBV19 to TRBJ1-3, with a possible D match to TRBD1 (5 bases). This CDR3 is built from 19 residues. Germline assignment: CDR1 LNHDA and CDR2 SQIVND (reference sequence). V lost 3 bases, J lost 4 bases, and 25 bases lay in between. The CDR3 sequence: CASSIGHRGQALPGNTIYF. The CDR3 DNA reads as TGTGCCAGTAGTATTGGGCACCGAGGACAAGCCTTACCGGGAAACACCATATATTTT.

The J gene is TRBJ1-4, the V gene TRBV5-4; 7 bases line up with TRBD1. Germline CDR1 SGHNT, CDR2 YYREEE (reference sequence). The CDR3 is 13 amino acids. Losses at the gene ends were 2 bases for V and 8 bases for J; bases not matched to a gene: 3. CDR3 nucleotides: TGTGCCAGCAGCTTAGGACAGGAGGAAAAACTGTTTTTT. It specifies CASSLGQEEKLFF.

V is TRBV6-5 and J is TRBJ1-3, with D possibly matching TRBD1 (6 bases). This CDR3 has 15 residues. CDR1 and CDR2 from the germline V gene are MNHEY and SVGAGI. V was shortened by 6 bases and J by 0 bases, with 12 bases between the two germline ends. CDR3 in DNA: TGTGCCAGCAGCTCCCAGGGGCACTCTGGAAACACCATATATTTT. Its translation is CASSSQGHSGNTIYF.

The gene calls are TRBV27 and TRBJ2-5; 7 bases map to TRBD2. Trimming took 6 bases from V and 7 from J; bases not matched to a gene: 17. This CDR3 has 16 residues. Germline V lookup: CDR1 MNHEY, CDR2 SMNVEV (reference sequence). CDR3: CASSPPVVAGTRTQYF. The CDR3 DNA sequence: TGTGCCAGCAGCCCTCCGGTGGTAGCGGGTACAAGGACCCAGTACTTC.

The chain has TRBV5-5 and TRBJ1-2, with no clear D. With 4 bases removed from V and 4 bases from J, the gap between germline ends came to 14 bases. Germline assignment: CDR1 SGHKS and CDR2 YYEKEE (reference sequence). This CDR3 spans 14 amino acids. CDR3 in DNA: TGTGCCAGCAGCCATGCTGAAAACGGCTATGGCTACACCTTC. It is translated as CASSHAENGYGYTF.

This chain links TRBV29-1 with TRBJ1-1; D is ambiguous. V was pared by 7 bases and J by 1 base, with 7 bases between. The length of the CDR3 is 11 residues. Germline lookup yields CDR1 SQVTM and CDR2 ANQGSEA. CDR3 region: CSGRKNTEAFF. The CDR3 DNA reads TGCAGCGGAAGAAAGAACACTGAAGCTTTCTTT.

This chain joins TRBV5-5 and TRBJ2-1; D tentatively fits TRBD1 or TRBD2 (5 bases each). This CDR3 contains 15 residues. V was clipped by 5 bases and J by 8 bases, with 20 bases between them. CDR1 and CDR2 from the germline V gene are SGHKS and YYEKEE (reference sequence). CDR3 amino acids: CASRFPGPRDHEQFF. The DNA for the CDR3 is TGTGCCAGCAGGTTCCCGGGACCGCGAGACCATGAGCAGTTCTTC.

This chain joins TRBV18 and TRBJ2-7, with D maybe TRBD2 (6 bases). The germline gives CDR1 KGHSH, CDR2 LQKENI. Trimming took 1 base from V and 4 from J, leaving 14 bases between them. This CDR3 has 15 residues. DNA of the CDR3: TGTGCCAGCTCACCACTTGGCGGGGCGGGTTACGAGCAGTACTTC. This gives the protein CASSPLGGAGYEQYF.

The J gene is TRBJ2-4, the V gene TRBV7-9; maybe TRBD2 (6 bases). Germline CDR1 is SEHNR and CDR2 is FQNEAQ (reference sequence). The V gene lost 7 bases and the J gene lost 5 bases, with 18 bases spanning the gap. The CDR3 has 15 amino acids. The CDR3 DNA reads as TGTGCCAGCACCCGAGCGGGCCTTTTTGAAAACATTCAGTACTTC. Residues: CASTRAGLFENIQYF.

V gene TRBV19 combines with J gene TRBJ1-5; D gene uncertain. This CDR3 comprises 12 residues. Germline CDR1 LNHDA, CDR2 SQIVND (reference sequence). Deletions cut 6 bases from V and 3 bases from J, with 6 bases between. The DNA of the CDR3 is TGTGCCAGTAGCTATATCAATCAGCCCCAGCATTTT. Its translation: CASSYINQPQHF.

The rearrangement joins TRBV10-3 to TRBJ1-3; D not certain. The CDR3 is 15 residues long. V gave up 3 bases and J gave up 7 bases, with 16 bases separating them. Germline V CDR1 and CDR2: ENHRY, SYGVKD. CDR3 sequence (DNA): TGTGCCATCAGTGAAATTTTGCATCTCGGTAACACCATATATTTT. Translating it yields CAISEILHLGNTIYF.

The chain carries TRBV5-6 and TRBJ2-7, with 8 bases matching TRBD1. V lost 4 bases, J lost 0 bases, and 6 bases stayed unmatched. Germline assignment: CDR1 SGHDT and CDR2 YYEEEE. The CDR3 is made up of 15 amino acids. CDR3 nucleotides: TGTGCCAGCAGCGAGGGGACAGGTGACTCCTACGAGCAGTACTTC. Protein: CASSEGTGDSYEQYF.

The gene calls are TRBV28 and TRBJ2-7, with 13 bases lining up with TRBD2. Germline V lookup: CDR1 MDHEN, CDR2 SYDVKM. The junction had 18 bases not matched to a gene; V was cut back by 6 bases and J by 7 bases. The CDR3 spans 18 residues. Here the CDR3 DNA reads TGTGCCAGCAGCCAGACTAGCGGGAGGCCGGTGGGGTTTTTAGAGCAGTACTTC. It codes for CASSQTSGRPVGFLEQYF.

The J gene is TRBJ2-1, the V gene TRBV7-8; D tentatively reads TRBD1 or TRBD2 (5 bases each). Germline loops: CDR1 SGHVS, CDR2 FQNEAQ. V lost 10 bases to trimming and J lost 0 bases, with 16 bases between them. The CDR3 sequence is 15 residues long. The CDR3: CATSFRGASYNEQFF. Here the CDR3 DNA reads TGTGCCACCTCGTTCCGAGGGGCCTCCTACAATGAGCAGTTCTTC. The variable domain in full, completed from reference TRBV7-8 and TRBJ2-1, reads GAGVSQSPRYKVAKRGQDVALRCDPISGHVSLFWYQQALGQGPEFLTYFQNEAQLDKSGLPSDRFFAERPEGSVSTLKIQRTQQEDSAVYLCATSFRGASYNEQFFGPGTRLTVL.

The V call is TRBV12-5, the J call TRBJ1-1; TRBD1 is a possible D gene (6 bases). Germline CDR1 and CDR2: LGHNT and FRNRAP. CDR3 length: 16 amino acids. Trimming took off 4 bases at V and 0 bases at J, with 15 bases between the two ends. CDR3 protein: CASGSQDSPLNTEAFF. As DNA, the CDR3 is TGTGCTAGTGGTTCCCAGGACAGTCCCTTGAACACTGAAGCTTTCTTT.

The rearrangement joins TRBV7-2 to TRBJ2-5, with TRBD2 as a possible D gene (6 bases). Trimming pared 6 bases from V and 7 bases from J, leaving 18 bases between. The CDR3 is 14 amino acids. Germline values: CDR1 SGHTA, CDR2 FQGNSA. CDR3 amino acids: CASSSSEGAATQYF. CDR3 bases: TGTGCCAGCAGTAGTTCGGAGGGAGCAGCGACCCAGTACTTC.